The entry that follows covers one T cell receptor beta chain sequence. Its antigen is not known. The sample belongs to a study of monozygotic twins with inflammatory bowel disease. Study-wide results and limits: Patient repertoires may have gained variability from differing immunosuppressive treatments. IBD patients exhibited fewer clonotypes shared with other individuals than healthy twins, particularly with disease activity.

The total RNA came straight from whole blood, and T cells were not sorted beforehand. TCRdb re-called the 5' RACE reads and shows each CDR3 protein once, DNA omitted. Listed are some 450,000 distinct CDR3 sequences; 2.4% falls within the top ten. The material sequenced was blood. The sequence was obtained from a human donor with ulcerative colitis or Crohn's disease, or a healthy co-twin of an affected twin (not recorded which).

Here the CDR3 reads CASRLTAGQETQYF. The J gene is TRBJ2-5, the V gene TRBV5-1. There are 14 residues in the CDR3. CDR1 SGHRS and CDR2 YFSETQ come from the germline V gene.